The 25 T cell receptor beta chains below come from one sample, sequenced in a study of blood T cell repertoires in COVID-19. Some clones are missing from TCRdb's copy, which holds only in-frame ones; the method was immunoSEQ multiplex PCR. The sample records approximately 210,000 clones, approximately 80% being singletons. Input material: PBMCs or T cells enriched from blood (not recorded which). These receptors were collected from a woman aged 60-70 years who had recovered from COVID-19.

The V call is TRBV27, the J call TRBJ2-7; tentatively, D is TRBD1 (6 bases). Between the trimmed V and J ends, which lost 3 bases and 4 bases, there was a span of 13 bases. The CDR3 extends over 14 amino acids. Germline CDR1 MNHEY, CDR2 SMNVEV (reference sequence). The chain's CDR3 is CASSFSGTRYEQYF. The DNA for the CDR3 is TGTGCCAGCAGTTTCTCCGGGACAAGATACGAGCAGTACTTC.

This clone was detected only a few times. The rearrangement links TRBV19 to TRBJ1-5; 9 positions match TRBD1. The CDR3 has 16 amino acids. Germline values: CDR1 LNHDA, CDR2 SQIVND (reference sequence). V dropped 6 bases and J dropped 11; count of bases not matched to a gene: 17. The CDR3 here is CASSRNGGTGISTQHF. CDR3 coding DNA: TGTGCCAGTAGCAGGAACGGGGGGACAGGGATCAGCACCCAGCATTTT.

V gene TRBV5-1 combines with J gene TRBJ2-7, with 10 bases aligning to TRBD2. Germline CDR1 is SGHRS and CDR2 is YFSETQ. The CDR3 contains 16 residues. V was pared by 2 bases and J by 5 bases, with 10 bases of the junction left unmatched. CDR3 bases: TGCGCCAGCAGCTTAGGGCTAGCGGGAGCCGGGGACGAGCAGTACTTC. As protein: CASSLGLAGAGDEQYF.

The DNA for the CDR3 is TGTGCCAGCACCCGAGCCGGGGAGAACACTGAAGCTTTCTTT. The encoded protein is CASTRAGENTEAFF. The chain recombines TRBV27 with TRBJ1-1; no clear D. The germline gives CDR1 MNHEY, CDR2 SMNVEV (reference sequence). Trimming pared 7 bases from V and 1 base from J, leaving 13 bases between. The CDR3 consists of 14 residues.

V usage is TRBV12-3 or TRBV12-4 and J usage is TRBJ2-7; 11 bases line up with TRBD1. This CDR3 spans 13 amino acids. V shed 6 bases and J 6 bases; nucleotides not matched to a gene: 4. In DNA form, the CDR3 reads TGTGCCAGCAGCCCGGGGACAGGGGGCGAGCAGTACTTC. Protein sequence: CASSPGTGGEQYF.

In this sample, this clone turned up a few times. This chain connects TRBV3-1 (or the pseudogene TRBV3-2) to TRBJ1-1; the D is unclear. The ends were cut back, 3 bases at V and 2 bases at J, with 13 bases in the middle. Germline assignment: CDR1 LGHDT and CDR2 YNNKEL (reference sequence). The CDR3 runs to 15 residues. CDR3 bases: TGTGCCAGCAGCCAGGCAGAGGCTTTTAACACTGAAGCTTTCTTT. Protein product: CASSQAEAFNTEAFF.

J is TRBJ1-3 and V is TRBV9; 9 nucleotides line up with TRBD1. This CDR3 is built from 17 residues. CDR1 is SGDLS and CDR2 is YYNGEE in the germline V gene. The junction had 6 bases not matched to a gene; V was cut back by 0 bases and J by 2 bases. The CDR3 region is CASSVDLQGAAGNTIYF. The CDR3, as DNA: TGTGCCAGCAGCGTAGACCTACAGGGGGCCGCTGGAAACACCATATATTTT.

As for this clone: The sample has other DNA sequences that encode this CDR3 too. The chain couples TRBV6-5 to TRBJ1-1; 8 bases map to TRBD1. The ends lost 5 bases at V and 1 base at J; junction bases unmatched: 3. This CDR3 is built from 14 residues. CDR1 is MNHEY, CDR2 SVGAGI, per germline. The CDR3 spells CASSLGQANTEAFF. CDR3 coding DNA: TGTGCCAGCAGTCTGGGACAGGCGAACACTGAAGCTTTCTTT.

There are a few counts of this clone. This sequence joins TRBV29-1 and TRBJ2-3, with a tentative D call TRBD1 (5 bases). The CDR3 length is 13 residues. V was shortened by 3 bases and J by 1 base, with 8 bases between the two germline ends. Germline CDR1 SQVTM, CDR2 ANQGSEA. The CDR3 region has the DNA TGCAGCGTTGATGTACAGGGCACAGATACGCAGTATTTT. Residues: CSVDVQGTDTQYF.

This rearrangement joins TRBV7-8 to TRBJ1-5; D might be TRBD1 (5 bases). This CDR3 has 14 amino acids. Germline V gene lookup returns CDR1 SGHVS and CDR2 FQNEAQ. V was cut by 0 bases and J by 2 bases, with 5 bases left in between. CDR3: CASSLATGNQPQHF. The CDR3 DNA reads as TGTGCCAGCAGCTTAGCGACAGGCAATCAGCCCCAGCATTTT. Together with reference TRBV7-8 and TRBJ1-5, the CDR3 gives the full variable domain: GAGVSQSPRYKVAKRGQDVALRCDPISGHVSLFWYQQALGQGPEFLTYFQNEAQLDKSGLPSDRFFAERPEGSVSTLKIQRTQQEDSAVYLCASSLATGNQPQHFGDGTRLSIL.

This sequence joins TRBV6-1 and TRBJ1-5; no definite D call. The CDR3 covers 14 residues. The germline CDR1 and CDR2 sequences are MNHNS and SASEGT. Trimming shortened V by 2 bases and J by 5 bases, and 10 bases separated the two germline ends. The CDR3 region has the DNA TGTGCCAGCAGTGAATTAGGGAGACATCAGCCCCAGCATTTT. Translation gives CASSELGRHQPQHF.

The rearrangement uses TRBV18 and TRBJ1-5; a weak D match, TRBD1 (5 bases). This CDR3 is 15 amino acids long. V lost 2 bases and J lost 4, with 12 bases in between. Germline lookup yields CDR1 KGHSH and CDR2 LQKENI. Here the CDR3 reads CASSPDLGGNQPQHF. As DNA, the CDR3 is TGTGCCAGCTCACCAGATCTGGGGGGAAATCAGCCCCAGCATTTT. Supplemented by reference TRBV18 and TRBJ1-5, the full variable domain reads NAGVMQNPRHLVRRRGQEARLRCSPMKGHSHVYWYRQLPEEGLKFMVYLQKENIIDESGMPKERFSAEFPKEGPSILRIQQVVRGDSAAYFCASSPDLGGNQPQHFGDGTRLSIL.

This chain joins TRBV7-3 and TRBJ2-3; maybe TRBD2 (6 bases). Trimming cost V 5 bases and J 4 bases, with 19 bases left between them. In germline, CDR1 is SGHTA, CDR2 FQGTGA. The CDR3 has 16 residues. CDR3 amino acids: CASSQTGPGGSDTQYF. CDR3 nucleotide sequence: TGTGCCAGCAGCCAAACCGGGCCCGGGGGATCAGATACGCAGTATTTT.

The chain links TRBV7-9 to TRBJ2-2; 9 positions match TRBD2. Unmatched junction bases numbered 3, after V lost 8 bases and J lost 5 bases. The CDR3 runs 13 residues. The germline gives CDR1 SEHNR, CDR2 FQNEAQ (reference sequence). CDR3 residues: CASGGRGTGELFF. The CDR3 region has the DNA TGTGCCAGCGGCGGGAGGGGGACCGGGGAGCTGTTTTTT.

The gene calls are TRBV27 and TRBJ1-2, with D hard to call. The germline gives CDR1 MNHEY, CDR2 SMNVEV (reference sequence). This CDR3 region has 10 residues. V lost 7 bases to trimming and J lost 8 bases, with 8 bases between them. For the CDR3, the DNA is TGTGCCAGCATTGGGGAGGGCTACACCTTC. Protein product: CASIGEGYTF.

V is TRBV7-9 and J is TRBJ2-3; tentatively, D is TRBD1 (6 bases). The CDR3 is made up of 14 amino acids. The ends were cut back, 5 bases at V and 0 bases at J, with 9 bases in the middle. Germline values: CDR1 SEHNR, CDR2 FQNEAQ (reference sequence). The CDR3 reads CASSRDISTDTQYF. The DNA for the CDR3 is TGTGCCAGCAGCCGGGACATTAGCACAGATACGCAGTATTTT.

This rearrangement joins TRBV28 to TRBJ1-4; possibly TRBD1 for D (5 bases). The CDR3 sequence is 14 residues long. Trimming took 3 bases from V and 8 from J, leaving 13 bases between them. Germline loops: CDR1 MDHEN, CDR2 SYDVKM. DNA of the CDR3: TGTGCCAGCAGTTTTGCGGGACGCTGGGAAAAACTGTTTTTT. It yields the protein CASSFAGRWEKLFF.

The V call is TRBV6-5, the J call TRBJ1-2; maybe TRBD1 (6 bases). Trimming removed 6 bases from V and 5 bases from J, with 13 bases in between. Germline V lookup: CDR1 MNHEY, CDR2 SVGAGI. This CDR3 region has 13 residues. CDR3 DNA: TGTGCCAGCAGCTCGTGGCAGGGGTATGGCTACACCTTC. Residues: CASSSWQGYGYTF.

On this clone: This CDR3 is also generated by other DNA sequences in the sample. The V gene is TRBV29-1, the J gene TRBJ2-1; TRBD2 matches 9 bases. J was trimmed by 7 bases and V by 2 bases; bases with no gene match: 6. CDR3 length: 14 amino acids. The germline V gene has CDR1 SQVTM and CDR2 ANQGSEA. DNA of the CDR3: TGCAGCGTTGAAATAGCGGGAGTCGGGAATGAGCAGTTCTTC. This encodes CSVEIAGVGNEQFF.

The CDR3 loop is CASSQVGDYEQYF. CDR3 DNA sequence: TGTGCCAGCAGCCAAGTAGGAGACTACGAGCAGTACTTC. This chain connects TRBV4-2 to TRBJ2-7, with D unclear. The CDR3 is 13 residues long. Deletions cut 1 base from V and 3 bases from J, with 7 bases between. CDR1 and CDR2 from the germline V gene are LGHNA and YNFKEQ.

The chain combines TRBV7-9 with TRBJ1-2, with D possibly being TRBD1 (5 bases). V was shortened by 5 bases and J by 0 bases, with 16 bases between the two germline ends. CDR1 SEHNR and CDR2 FQNEAQ come from the germline V gene (reference sequence). This CDR3 region has 16 residues. The CDR3 reads CASSHGQRLSNYGYTF. The CDR3 nucleotides read TGTGCCAGCAGCCACGGACAACGCCTTTCTAACTATGGCTACACCTTC.

The V gene is TRBV19, the J gene TRBJ2-1, with 9 positions matching TRBD2. The junction had 19 bases not matched to a gene; V was cut back by 5 bases and J by 5 bases. Germline V lookup: CDR1 LNHDA, CDR2 SQIVND (reference sequence). CDR3 length: 19 residues. CDR3 nucleotide sequence: TGTGCCAGTAGTCTCCTCGGCGGGGGGGCCGGGGGGAGGAACAATGAGCAGTTCTTC. Protein product: CASSLLGGGAGGRNNEQFF.

The chain couples TRBV5-1 to TRBJ2-2; D not certain. Germline CDR1 and CDR2: SGHRS and YFSETQ. V was clipped by 4 bases and J by 1 base, with 5 bases between them. The CDR3 is 13 residues long. In nucleotides, the CDR3 is TGCGCCAGCAGCCGAGGGAACACCGGGGAGCTGTTTTTT. Translating it yields CASSRGNTGELFF.

The chain is built from TRBV29-1 and TRBJ1-1, with D possibly being TRBD1 (5 bases). The germline V and J ends were trimmed by 4 bases and 4 bases, with 13 bases remaining between them. The CDR3 runs to 13 residues. The germline gives CDR1 SQVTM, CDR2 ANQGSEA. CDR3 loop: CSVGWGGGTEAFF. The DNA of the CDR3 is TGCAGCGTTGGTTGGGGCGGGGGCACTGAAGCTTTCTTT.

The chain has TRBV29-1 and TRBJ1-5; a possible D gene is TRBD1 (5 bases). The germline V gene encodes CDR1 SQVTM and CDR2 ANQGSEA. The ends were cut back, 6 bases at V and 10 bases at J, with 22 bases in the middle. The CDR3 is 14 residues long. In DNA form, the CDR3 reads TGCAGCGTCGTTGCGAAGGGGACTGTCGTACCCCAGCATTTT. Its translation: CSVVAKGTVVPQHF.